The 18 T cell receptor beta chains reported below all come from one sample, sequenced in a study of CD8 T cells in Susac syndrome. Reverse transcription of roughly 0.5 to 1 ug RNA was carried out with random hexamers. TCRdb re-analysed the immunoSEQ multiplex PCR reads in MiXCR, keeping a single row per CDR3 protein. The sample holds around 200,000 distinct CDR3 sequences, roughly 94% seen once. Material for sequencing was CD4+ T cells from PBMCs. These TCRs come from a human donor with multiple sclerosis.

V and J are TRBV5-1 and TRBJ1-6, with TRBD1 identical over 7 bases. The junction had 6 bases not matched to a gene; V was cut back by 4 bases and J by 8 bases. Germline V gene data show CDR1 as SGHRS and CDR2 as YFSETQ. The CDR3 has 14 residues. The CDR3 region is CASSVEQGHSPLHF. The CDR3, as DNA: TGCGCCAGCAGCGTGGAACAGGGGCATTCACCCCTCCACTTT.

The V and J genes are TRBV23-1 and TRBJ2-5; D is perhaps TRBD1 or TRBD2 (5 bases each). TRBV23-1 is assigned to the ORF class and has an uncertain function. The V end was cut by 0 bases, the J end by 3 bases, with 8 bases between. CDR3 size: 14 residues. The CDR3 DNA reads as TGCGCCAGCAGTCAATCGGGACGAAAAGAGACCCAGTACTTC. Translating it yields CASSQSGRKETQYF.

The chain is built from TRBV14 and TRBJ2-1; D remains unclear. This CDR3 is built from 15 residues. V shed 0 bases and J shed 9 bases, with 15 bases lying between them. Germline V lookup: CDR1 SGHDN, CDR2 FVKESK. CDR3 in DNA: TGTGCCAGCAGCCAAGACCAGATTCGCCCGGCTGAGCAGTTCTTC. As protein: CASSQDQIRPAEQFF.

The rearrangement links TRBV29-1 to TRBJ2-3, with D perhaps TRBD1 (5 bases). The length of the CDR3 is 13 residues. Trimming removed 3 bases at V and 1 base at J, with 8 bases between. Germline V CDR1 and CDR2: SQVTM, ANQGSEA. CDR3 in DNA: TGCAGCGTTGATGTCAGGGGCACAGATACGCAGTATTTT. Protein sequence: CSVDVRGTDTQYF.

The chain recombines TRBV5-4 with TRBJ1-6; 12 bases are shared with TRBD1. The CDR3 runs 17 residues. CDR1 is SGHNT and CDR2 is YYREEE in the germline V gene (reference sequence). The V gene end was trimmed by 4 bases and the J gene end by 7 bases; junction bases not matched to a gene: 9. The CDR3 region is CASSGRDRGLVNSPLHF. Written as DNA, the CDR3 is TGTGCCAGCAGCGGCCGGGACAGGGGGCTTGTGAATTCACCCCTCCACTTT.

The chain has TRBV3-1 and TRBJ1-6; no firm D call. Trimming took off 8 bases at V and 5 bases at J, with 10 bases between the two ends. Germline CDR1 reads LGHDT; CDR2 reads YNNKEL (reference sequence). The CDR3 has 13 amino acids. The CDR3 is CASRGDNNSPLHF. CDR3 coding DNA: TGTGCCAGCCGCGGAGACAATAATTCACCCCTCCACTTT.

J is TRBJ2-1 and V is TRBV7-6; TRBD1 agrees at 8 bases. The CDR3 is made up of 14 amino acids. The germline gives CDR1 SGHVS, CDR2 FNYEAQ. V shed 4 bases, J shed 9 bases, and the junction held 8 bases outside the gene matches. The CDR3 loop reads CASSSGQDVGEQFF. DNA for the CDR3: TGTGCCAGCAGCTCGGGACAGGATGTAGGTGAGCAGTTCTTC.

Concerning this clonotype itself: At one of its ends the junction is not consistent with the germline gene, which may arise from a read error. J is TRBJ1-1 and V is TRBV30; D might be TRBD1 (6 bases). CDR1 is GTSNPN, CDR2 SVGIG, per germline (reference sequence). This CDR3 is 13 amino acids long. The CDR3 region is CAWTDSPYTEASF. CDR3 nucleotides: TGTGCCTGGACGGACAGCCCTTACACTGAAGCTTCCTTT.

V and J are TRBV7-3 and TRBJ2-1; D is possibly TRBD2 (5 bases). Looked up from germline, CDR1 is SGHTA and CDR2 is FQGTGA. The length of the CDR3 is 14 residues. Trimming took 2 bases from V and 6 from J, leaving 11 bases between them. The CDR3 here is CASSLSSAGNEQFF. CDR3 in DNA: TGTGCCAGCAGCTTATCCAGCGCGGGCAATGAGCAGTTCTTC.

The chain uses TRBV3-1 and TRBJ1-1; 7 bases map to TRBD1. From germline, CDR1 is LGHDT and CDR2 YNNKEL (reference sequence). The CDR3 is 14 amino acids. The V and J ends lost 1 base and 5 bases, in that order; junction bases with no gene match: 4. CDR3 residues: CASSQVDRETEAFF. The CDR3 region has the DNA TGTGCCAGCAGCCAAGTCGACAGGGAGACTGAAGCTTTCTTT. Variable domain in full (rest from reference TRBV3-1 and TRBJ1-1): DTAVSQTPKYLVTQMGNDKSIKCEQNLGHDTMYWYKQDSKKFLKIMFSYNNKELIINETVPNRFSPKSPDKAHLNLHINSLELGDSAVYFCASSQVDRETEAFFGQGTRLTVV.

The chain is built from TRBV7-2 and TRBJ2-3, with D unclear. The CDR3 runs to 14 residues. Germline CDR1 SGHTA, CDR2 FQGNSA. The V and J ends lost 3 bases and 1 base respectively, with 8 bases between them. The CDR3 bases are TGTGCCAGCAGCTTCTCCGGACGCACAGATACGCAGTATTTT. Translation: CASSFSGRTDTQYF.

This rearrangement joins TRBV4-2 to TRBJ2-3, with D tentatively TRBD2 (5 bases). The V gene lost 2 bases and the J gene lost 5 bases, with 11 bases spanning the gap. The CDR3 runs to 14 residues. Germline CDR1 and CDR2: LGHNA and YNFKEQ. CDR3 amino acids: CASSQKDSVDTQYF. The CDR3 bases are TGTGCCAGCAGCCAAAAGGACTCAGTAGATACGCAGTATTTT.

The CDR3 DNA reads as TGTGCCAGCTCACCAGCGGGGGAAGCCCAGCATTTT. It yields the protein CASSPAGEAQHF. The V and J genes are TRBV18 and TRBJ1-5, with D perhaps matching TRBD1 (5 bases). The CDR3 sequence is 12 residues long. CDR1 and CDR2 (germline): KGHSH, LQKENI. V lost 2 bases and J 11 bases, leaving 10 bases between the germline ends.

The chain has TRBV4-2 and TRBJ1-2; D call uncertain. With 2 bases removed from V and 0 bases from J, the gap between germline ends came to 7 bases. This CDR3 has 14 amino acids. In germline, CDR1 is LGHNA, CDR2 YNFKEQ. The CDR3 spells CASSQLNTNYGYTF. Here the CDR3 DNA reads TGTGCCAGCAGCCAACTAAATACTAACTATGGCTACACCTTC.

The genes are TRBV23-1 and TRBJ1-1, with D hard to call. TRBV23-1 is identified as an open reading frame with a role that is uncertain. Trimming removed 2 bases from V and 7 bases from J, with 8 bases in between. The CDR3 length is 12 residues. The CDR3: CASSQGVGEAFF. The CDR3 nucleotides are TGCGCCAGCAGTCAAGGGGTCGGTGAAGCTTTCTTT.

This sequence joins TRBV30 and TRBJ2-5; D gene uncertain. The germline V gene has CDR1 GTSNPN and CDR2 SVGIG (reference sequence). This CDR3 contains 14 residues. Trimming stripped 1 base from V and 1 base from J, with 10 bases between. DNA of the CDR3: TGTGCCTGGAGTGGGGCAGCTATCCAAGAGACCCAGTACTTC. It codes for CAWSGAAIQETQYF.

The chain uses TRBV5-6 and TRBJ2-7, with 7 bases fitting TRBD2. Trimming cost V 3 bases and J 2 bases; bases outside gene matches: 11. This CDR3 has 16 residues. Per the germline V gene, CDR1 is SGHDT and CDR2 is YYEEEE. CDR3 protein: CASSSGPKAGTYEQYF. The DNA of the CDR3 is TGTGCCAGCAGCTCTGGGCCCAAAGCGGGGACCTACGAGCAGTACTTC.

The V gene is TRBV4-2, the J gene TRBJ2-7, with a tentative D call TRBD1 (6 bases). The ends were cut back, 1 base at V and 2 bases at J, with 12 bases in the middle. Germline CDR1 is LGHNA and CDR2 is YNFKEQ. CDR3 length: 15 amino acids. Written as DNA, the CDR3 is TGTGCCAGCAGCCAAGTAGGACAGACTACCTACGAGCAGTACTTC. Translation gives CASSQVGQTTYEQYF.